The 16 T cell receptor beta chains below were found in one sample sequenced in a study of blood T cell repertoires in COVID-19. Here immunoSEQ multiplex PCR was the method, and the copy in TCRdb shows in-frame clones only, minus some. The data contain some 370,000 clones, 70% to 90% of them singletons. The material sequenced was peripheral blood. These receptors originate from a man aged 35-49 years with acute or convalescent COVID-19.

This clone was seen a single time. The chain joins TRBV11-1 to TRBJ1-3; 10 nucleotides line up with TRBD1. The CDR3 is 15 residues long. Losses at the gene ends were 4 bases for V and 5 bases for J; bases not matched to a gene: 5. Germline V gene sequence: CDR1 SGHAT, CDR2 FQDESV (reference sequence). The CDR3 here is CASSSTGGPRNTIYF. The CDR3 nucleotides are TGTGCCAGCAGCTCGACAGGGGGCCCGAGAAACACCATATATTTT.

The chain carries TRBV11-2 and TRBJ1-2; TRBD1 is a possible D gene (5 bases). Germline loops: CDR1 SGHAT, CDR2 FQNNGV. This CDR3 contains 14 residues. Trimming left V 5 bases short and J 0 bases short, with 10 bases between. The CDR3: CASSGSDTNYGYTF. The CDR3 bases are TGTGCCAGCAGCGGGTCGGACACTAACTATGGCTACACCTTC.

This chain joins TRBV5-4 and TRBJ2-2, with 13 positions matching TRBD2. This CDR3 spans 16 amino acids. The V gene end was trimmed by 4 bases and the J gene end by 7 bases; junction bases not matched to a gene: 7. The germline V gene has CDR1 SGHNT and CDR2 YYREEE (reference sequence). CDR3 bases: TGTGCCAGCAGCGCAGGGACTAGCGGGGCAGGCGGGGAGCTGTTTTTT. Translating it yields CASSAGTSGAGGELFF.

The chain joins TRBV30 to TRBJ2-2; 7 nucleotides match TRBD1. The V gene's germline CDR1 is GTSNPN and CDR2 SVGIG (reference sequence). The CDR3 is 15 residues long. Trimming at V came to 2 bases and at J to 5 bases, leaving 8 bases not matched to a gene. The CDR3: CAWSLAGGGTGELFF. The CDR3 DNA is TGTGCCTGGAGTTTGGCAGGGGGTGGGACCGGGGAGCTGTTTTTT.

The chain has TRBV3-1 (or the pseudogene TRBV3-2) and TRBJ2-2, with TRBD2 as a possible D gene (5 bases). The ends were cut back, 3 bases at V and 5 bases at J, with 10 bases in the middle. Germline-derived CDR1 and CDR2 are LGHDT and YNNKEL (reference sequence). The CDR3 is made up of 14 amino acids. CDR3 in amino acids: CASSQGVITGELFF. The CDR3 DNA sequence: TGTGCCAGCAGCCAGGGAGTCATTACCGGGGAGCTGTTTTTT.

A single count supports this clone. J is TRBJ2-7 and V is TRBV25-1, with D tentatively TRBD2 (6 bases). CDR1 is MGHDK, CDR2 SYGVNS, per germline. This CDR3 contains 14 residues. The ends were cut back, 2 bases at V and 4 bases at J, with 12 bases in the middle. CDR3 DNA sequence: TGTGCCAGCAGTGAACGGGACTGGCCTTACGAGCAGTACTTC. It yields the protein CASSERDWPYEQYF.

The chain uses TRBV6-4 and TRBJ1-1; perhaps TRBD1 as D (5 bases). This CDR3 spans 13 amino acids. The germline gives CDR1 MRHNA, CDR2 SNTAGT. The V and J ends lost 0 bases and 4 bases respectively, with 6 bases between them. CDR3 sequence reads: CASSDSGGTEAFF. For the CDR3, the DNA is TGTGCCAGCAGTGACTCGGGGGGCACTGAAGCTTTCTTT.

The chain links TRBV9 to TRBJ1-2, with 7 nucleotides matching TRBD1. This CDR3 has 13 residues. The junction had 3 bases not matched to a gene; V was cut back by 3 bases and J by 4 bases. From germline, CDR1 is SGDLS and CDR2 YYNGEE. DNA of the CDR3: TGTGCCAGCAGCGAACAGGGGTTCTATGGCTACACCTTC. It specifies CASSEQGFYGYTF.

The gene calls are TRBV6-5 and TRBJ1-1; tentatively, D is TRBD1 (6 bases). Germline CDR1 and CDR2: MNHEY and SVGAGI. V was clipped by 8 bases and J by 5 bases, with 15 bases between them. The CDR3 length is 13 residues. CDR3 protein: CASGQGPGTEAFF. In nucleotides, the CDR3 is TGTGCCAGCGGGCAGGGGCCGGGGACTGAAGCTTTCTTT.

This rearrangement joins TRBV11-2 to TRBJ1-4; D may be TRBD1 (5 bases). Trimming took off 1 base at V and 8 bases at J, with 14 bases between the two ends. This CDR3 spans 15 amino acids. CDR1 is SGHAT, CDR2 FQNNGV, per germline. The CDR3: CASSLVGGREEKLFF. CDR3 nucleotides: TGTGCCAGCAGCTTAGTGGGGGGTAGAGAGGAAAAACTGTTTTTT.

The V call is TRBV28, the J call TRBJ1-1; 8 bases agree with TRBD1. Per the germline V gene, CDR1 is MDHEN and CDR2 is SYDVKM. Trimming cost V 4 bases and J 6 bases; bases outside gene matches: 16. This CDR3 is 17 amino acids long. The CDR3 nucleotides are TGTGCCAGCAGTTCCGCGTCCAGCTGGACAGGGAGCGCTGAAGCTTTCTTT. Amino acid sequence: CASSSASSWTGSAEAFF.

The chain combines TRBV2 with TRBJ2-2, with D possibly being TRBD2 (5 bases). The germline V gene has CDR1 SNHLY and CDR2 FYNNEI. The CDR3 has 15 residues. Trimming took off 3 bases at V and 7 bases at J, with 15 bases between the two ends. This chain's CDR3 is CASSDSSLGGGELFF. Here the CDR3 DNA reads TGTGCCAGCAGTGACTCTAGCCTAGGTGGCGGGGAGCTGTTTTTT.

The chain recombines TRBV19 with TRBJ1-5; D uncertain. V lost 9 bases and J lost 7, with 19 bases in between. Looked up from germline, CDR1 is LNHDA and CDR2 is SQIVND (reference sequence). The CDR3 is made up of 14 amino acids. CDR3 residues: CASHKGGPRQPQHF. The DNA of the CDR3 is TGTGCCAGCCATAAGGGAGGGCCCCGCCAGCCCCAGCATTTT.

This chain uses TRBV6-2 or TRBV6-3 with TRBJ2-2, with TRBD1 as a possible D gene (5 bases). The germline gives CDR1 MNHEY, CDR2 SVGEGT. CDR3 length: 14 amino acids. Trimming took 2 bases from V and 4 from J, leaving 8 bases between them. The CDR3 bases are TGTGCCAGCAGTTACAGACAGCCCACCGGGGAGCTGTTTTTT. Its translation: CASSYRQPTGELFF.

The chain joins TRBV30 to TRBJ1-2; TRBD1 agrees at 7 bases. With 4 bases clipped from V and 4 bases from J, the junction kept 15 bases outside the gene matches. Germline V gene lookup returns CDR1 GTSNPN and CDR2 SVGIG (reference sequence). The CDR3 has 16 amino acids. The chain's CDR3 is CAWTLVNRGVGYGYTF. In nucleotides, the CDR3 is TGTGCCTGGACGCTCGTTAACAGGGGAGTCGGCTATGGCTACACCTTC.

The CDR3 spells CTSSGGRVEQYF. The CDR3 DNA reads as TGCACCAGCAGTGGTGGGAGGGTCGAGCAGTACTTC. The chain couples TRBV1 to TRBJ2-7; the DNA was not used to check the table's D call, TRBD2. TRBV1 is termed a pseudogene. The CDR3 has 12 amino acids.